This T cell receptor beta chain was sequenced for a study of molecular identifiers for immune sequencing clone quantification. Study-wide results and limits: Highly expanded clones may be undercounted when identical TCR molecules share barcodes. Detecting spiked Jurkat TCR RNA from one cell among some 990,000 naive cells was reportedly possible. The share of molecules held by clones above 20 RNA copies was over 99% in effector cells and under 1% in naive cells.

The germline gives CDR1 SEHNR, CDR2 FQNEAQ (reference sequence). With V trimmed by 0 bases and J by 5 bases, 3 bases remained unmatched. The CDR3 consists of 15 residues. Sorting was used to obtain naive CD8 T cells (CD8+CD4-CCR7+CD45RA+). This clonotype turned up a few times. As yet, its antigen is unknown. From the PCR reads, TCRdb called clonotypes with MiXCR, one entry per CDR3 protein. The table shows around 460,000 distinct CDR3 sequences, with around 23% occurring only once. This clonotype was sampled from a human donor in good health. Some libraries in this study had Jurkat cell RNA spiked in. Input material: naive CD8+ T cells from blood, with Jurkat cell RNA spiked in. The subset: FACS-sorted CD8+CD4-CCR7+CD45RA+ naive T cells. This chain uses TRBV7-9 with TRBJ2-1, with TRBD1 identical over 8 bases. The CDR3 reads CASSLARGQDNEQFF. CDR3 in DNA: TGTGCCAGCAGCTTAGCGCGGGGACAGGACAATGAGCAGTTCTTC.